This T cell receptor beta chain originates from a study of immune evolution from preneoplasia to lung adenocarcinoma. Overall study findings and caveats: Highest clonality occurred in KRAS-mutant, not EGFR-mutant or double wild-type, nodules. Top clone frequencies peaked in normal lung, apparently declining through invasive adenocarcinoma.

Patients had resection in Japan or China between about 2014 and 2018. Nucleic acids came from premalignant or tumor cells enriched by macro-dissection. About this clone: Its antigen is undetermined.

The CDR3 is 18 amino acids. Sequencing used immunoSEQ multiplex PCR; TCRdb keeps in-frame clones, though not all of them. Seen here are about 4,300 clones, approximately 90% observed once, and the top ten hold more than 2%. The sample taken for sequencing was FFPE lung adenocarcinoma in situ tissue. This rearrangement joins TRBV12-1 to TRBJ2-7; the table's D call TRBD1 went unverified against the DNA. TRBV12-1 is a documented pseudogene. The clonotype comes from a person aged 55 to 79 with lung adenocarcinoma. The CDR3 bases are TGTGCCAGCAGCCTAAAGGACAGGGGAATCCTGAGCTCCTACGAGCAGTACTTC. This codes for CASSLKDRGILSSYEQYF.